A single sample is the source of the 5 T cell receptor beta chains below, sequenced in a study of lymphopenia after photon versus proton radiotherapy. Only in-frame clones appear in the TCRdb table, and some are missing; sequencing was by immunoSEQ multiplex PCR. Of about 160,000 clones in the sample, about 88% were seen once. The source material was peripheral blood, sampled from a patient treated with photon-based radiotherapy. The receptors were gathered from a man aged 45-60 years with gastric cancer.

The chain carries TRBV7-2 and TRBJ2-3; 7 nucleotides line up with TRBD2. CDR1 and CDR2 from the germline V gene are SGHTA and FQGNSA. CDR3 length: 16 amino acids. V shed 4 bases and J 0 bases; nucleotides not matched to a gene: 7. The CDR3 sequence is CASSSLGGTSTDTQYF. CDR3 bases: TGTGCCAGCAGCTCCCTGGGGGGGACTAGCACAGATACGCAGTATTTT.

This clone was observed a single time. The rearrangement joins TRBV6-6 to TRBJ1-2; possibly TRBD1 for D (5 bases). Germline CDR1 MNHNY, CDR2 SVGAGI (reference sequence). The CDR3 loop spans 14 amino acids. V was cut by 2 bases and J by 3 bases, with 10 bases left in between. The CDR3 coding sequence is TGTGCCAGCAGTTACCACCCGGGGGACTATGGCTACACCTTC. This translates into CASSYHPGDYGYTF.

The CDR3 sequence: CASSRDSTGELFF. CDR3 sequence (DNA): TGTGCCAGCAGCAGGGACAGCACCGGGGAGCTGTTTTTT. The rearrangement joins TRBV7-7 to TRBJ2-2, with 7 bases fitting TRBD1. Germline loops: CDR1 SSHAT, CDR2 FNYEAQ (reference sequence). V lost 5 bases to trimming and J lost 4 bases; unmatched junction nucleotides: 1. This CDR3 is built from 13 residues.

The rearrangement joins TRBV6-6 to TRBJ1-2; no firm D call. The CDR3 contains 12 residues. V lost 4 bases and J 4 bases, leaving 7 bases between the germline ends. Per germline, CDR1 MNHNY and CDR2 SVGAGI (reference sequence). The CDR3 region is CASSSGSYGYTF. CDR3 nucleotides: TGTGCCAGCAGTTCCGGGTCCTATGGCTACACCTTC.

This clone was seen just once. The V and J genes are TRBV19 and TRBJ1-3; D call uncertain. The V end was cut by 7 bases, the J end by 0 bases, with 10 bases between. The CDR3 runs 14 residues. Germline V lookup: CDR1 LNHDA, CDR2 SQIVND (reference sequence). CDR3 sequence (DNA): TGTGCCAGTAAGGCGGTTGACTCTGGAAACACCATATATTTT. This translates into CASKAVDSGNTIYF.